These 5 T cell receptor beta chains share one sample of origin, sequenced in a study of OX40 agonist ivuxolimab in advanced cancers. Repertoires were generated with immunoSEQ multiplex PCR, while TCRdb's copy carries only in-frame clones and drops some. The table has tens of thousands of clones, 82% seen once. The sequenced sample was CD4+ or CD8+ T cells sorted from blood, obtained in a trial of the OX40 agonist ivuxolimab. These receptors were taken from an adult with an advanced solid tumor such as melanoma, head and neck, liver or kidney cancer.

The J gene is TRBJ2-3, the V gene TRBV7-9; 11 nucleotides align to TRBD1. The V and J ends lost 4 bases and 3 bases, in that order; junction bases with no gene match: 9. Germline-derived CDR1 and CDR2 are SEHNR and FQNEAQ (reference sequence). CDR3 length: 17 residues. In DNA form, the CDR3 reads TGTGCCAGCAGCTCCCCCTCCGGGACAGGGGGAACAGATACGCAGTATTTT. It encodes CASSSPSGTGGTDTQYF.

The chain recombines TRBV11-2 with TRBJ2-7, with 8 bases lining up with TRBD1. The germline CDR1 and CDR2 sequences are SGHAT and FQNNGV. This CDR3 region has 15 residues. V dropped 5 bases and J dropped 3; count of bases not matched to a gene: 9. The DNA of the CDR3 is TGTGCCAGCAGCCCCCAGGGGGCAAGCCTCTACGAGCAGTACTTC. It specifies CASSPQGASLYEQYF.

This chain's CDR3 is CASRRDSWNTEAFF. CDR3 nucleotides: TGTGCCAGCAGACGGGACAGTTGGAACACTGAAGCTTTCTTT. The genes are TRBV6-1 and TRBJ1-1; TRBD1 agrees at 7 bases. The CDR3 is 14 amino acids. The trim removed 6 bases at V and 1 base at J, leaving 5 bases unmatched. CDR1 MNHNS and CDR2 SASEGT come from the germline V gene.

The genes are TRBV28 and TRBJ1-5; TRBD1 matches at 11 bases. The V gene end was trimmed by 6 bases and the J gene end by 6 bases; junction bases not matched to a gene: 7. The CDR3 runs to 15 residues. Germline loops: CDR1 MDHEN, CDR2 SYDVKM. The DNA of the CDR3 is TGTGCCAGCAGAACAGGACAGGGGGCAAGTCAGCCCCAGCATTTT. Encoded protein: CASRTGQGASQPQHF.

V and J are TRBV29-1 and TRBJ1-1; D is unclear. Germline V lookup: CDR1 SQVTM, CDR2 ANQGSEA. V shed 1 base and J shed 0 bases, with 9 bases lying between them. The CDR3 covers 14 residues. The CDR3: CSVEGVFMNTEAFF. Written as DNA, the CDR3 is TGCAGCGTTGAAGGGGTGTTTATGAACACTGAAGCTTTCTTT.